This T cell receptor beta chain was sequenced in a study of blood T cells in healthy people across ages (dated by TCRdb to 2015 to 2017). Notes on the research overall: In model experiments, template switching captured roughly one uniquely barcoded TCR beta cDNA molecule for every two T cells. The study measured age-related changes in TCR beta repertoire diversity using deep sequencing normalized with unique cDNA molecular identifiers. Four age groups were formed from the donors: young (average approximately 15 years), middle-aged (approximately 41), aged (over 55) and long-lived (less than 85). To avoid experimental bias, donors of different ages were spread randomly across the sequencing lanes. Two additional independent replicas of 1 million unique cDNA reads from the same blood draw were analyzed for two donors (one aged 18 to 29 and one aged 80 or older).

Systemically healthy Caucasian individuals from Russia, 35 to 40 in total and aged about 6 to 90 years, were included as donors. Each donor gave ten milliliters of peripheral blood, collected into EDTA-treated Vacutainer tubes. PBMCs were isolated by Ficoll-Paque density-gradient centrifugation, with at least 6 million obtained per sample. Trizol reagent was used to extract total RNA from PBMCs, with at least 6 micrograms per sample. Naive CD45RAhigh/CD27high T cell percentages were measured by flow cytometry on a PBMC aliquot from every donor. Study-wide findings and limitations: Compared with the aged group, the long-lived group had more naive CD4+ T cells, fewer expanded clones and increased TCR diversity, a pattern suggesting age selection. A strong correlation was found between observed TCR beta diversity and the percentage of naive T cells measured by flow cytometry. As age increased, observed TCR beta diversity per million T cells dropped in a roughly linear way, and a significant reduction was already evident by age 40. Donor CMV infection status was unknown, potentially confounding age-related changes in expanded clonotypes. Estimates of total diversity based on one million sequenced T cells were considered lower bounds and underestimates. Since profiling was done on bulk unsorted PBMCs, naive and antigen-experienced compartments could not be conclusively compared.

From cysteine to phenylalanine, the CDR3 is 15 amino acids long. Only CDR3 DNA is held: 45 bases, read in frame from base 1. The junction shows trimming of 5 bases on V and 6 bases on J, and the gene matches do not reach 9 bases of it. The sample holds a few counts of this clonotype. The antigen it recognizes is unknown. It has no much larger one-base neighbor in the sample; base qualities were not kept. Receptor libraries were prepared by 5' RACE. Sequencing was performed on an Illumina HiSeq 2500. A second PCR of roughly 7 to 11 cycles was performed with a sample-barcoded 5' primer and a J-beta primer mix. A template-switch 5' adaptor carrying 12 random nucleotides introduced a unique molecular identifier onto each TCR beta cDNA molecule. Each sample yielded at least 2.5 million CDR3-containing paired-end reads. The Mint cDNA synthesis kit, primed by a TRBC-specific oligonucleotide, was used to synthesize first-strand cDNA from all RNA. All cDNA was treated with uracil-DNA glycosylase and then went through a first 18-cycle PCR with the universal primers M1SS and BC2_uni_R. In the authors' own workflow: For normalization, 1 million high-quality reads, each with a distinct molecular identifier, were randomly selected from each sample. Reads sharing molecular identifiers were discarded rather than binned into consensus sequences. CDR3 identification, clonotype clustering and error correction used MiTCR with a Q25 quality threshold and the strictest error-elimination algorithm. A nonparametric unseen species model with Euler transformation was used to estimate lower-bound total TCR beta diversity. TCRdb redid the processing of the public reads, applying fastp at Q25 and MiXCR, and retained in-frame beta chains. Identical CDR3 protein sequences are pooled into one entry, listed with their most common genes and DNA. TCRdb, not the original authors, processed these V and J calls. A total of about 1.5 million distinct CDR3 sequences appear in this sample, 35% to 45% of them only once. Clones ranked in the top ten supply about 3.8% of the sample.

This chain joins TRBV12-3 or TRBV12-4 to TRBJ2-1, with 8 middle bases fitting TRBD2. The sequencing sample was made of blood. The receptor was derived from a woman between 18 and 29 years old in good health. The nucleotide sequence reads as follows: TGTGCCAGCAGTCCTCGGGGGGGGCGGATCAATGAGCAGTTCTTC. Its protein reads: CASSPRGGRINEQFF.